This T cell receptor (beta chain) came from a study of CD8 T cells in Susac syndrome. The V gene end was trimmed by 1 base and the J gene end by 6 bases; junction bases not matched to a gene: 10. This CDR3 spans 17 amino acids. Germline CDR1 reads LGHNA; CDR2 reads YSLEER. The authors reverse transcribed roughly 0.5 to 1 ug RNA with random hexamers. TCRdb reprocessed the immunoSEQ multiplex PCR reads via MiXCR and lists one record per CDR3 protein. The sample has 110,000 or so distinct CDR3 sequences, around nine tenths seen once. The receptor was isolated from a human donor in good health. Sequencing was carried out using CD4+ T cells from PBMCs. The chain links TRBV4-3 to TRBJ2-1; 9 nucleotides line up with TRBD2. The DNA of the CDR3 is TGCGCCAGCAGCCAAGTGCCTAGCGGGGAGGGACCCAATGAGCAGTTCTTC. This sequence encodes CASSQVPSGEGPNEQFF.